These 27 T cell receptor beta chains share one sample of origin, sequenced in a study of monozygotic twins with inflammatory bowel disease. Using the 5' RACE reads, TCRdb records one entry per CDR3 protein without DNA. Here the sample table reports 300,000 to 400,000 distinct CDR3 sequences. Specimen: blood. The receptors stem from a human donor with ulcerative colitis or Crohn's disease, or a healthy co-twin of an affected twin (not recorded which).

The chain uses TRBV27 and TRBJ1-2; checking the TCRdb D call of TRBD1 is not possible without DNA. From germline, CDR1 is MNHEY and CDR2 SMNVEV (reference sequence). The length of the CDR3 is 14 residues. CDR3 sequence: CASSSRADFNGYTF.

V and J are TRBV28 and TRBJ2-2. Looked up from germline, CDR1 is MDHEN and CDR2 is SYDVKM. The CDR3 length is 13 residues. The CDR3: CASRLANTGELFF.

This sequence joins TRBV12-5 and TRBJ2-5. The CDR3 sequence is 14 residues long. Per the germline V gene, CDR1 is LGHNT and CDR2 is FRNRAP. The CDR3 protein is CASGPTNREETQYF.

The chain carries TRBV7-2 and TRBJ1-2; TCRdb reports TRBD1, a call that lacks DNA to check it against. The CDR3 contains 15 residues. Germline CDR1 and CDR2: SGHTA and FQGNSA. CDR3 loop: CASSSSLGGYYGYTF.

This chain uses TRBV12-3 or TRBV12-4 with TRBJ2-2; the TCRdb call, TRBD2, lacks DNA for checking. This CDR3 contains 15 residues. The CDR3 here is CASTRGGPNTGELFF.

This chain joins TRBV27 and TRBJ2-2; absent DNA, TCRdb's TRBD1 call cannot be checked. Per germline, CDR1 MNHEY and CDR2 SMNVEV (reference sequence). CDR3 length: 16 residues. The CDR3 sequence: CASSPGQGAYTGELFF.

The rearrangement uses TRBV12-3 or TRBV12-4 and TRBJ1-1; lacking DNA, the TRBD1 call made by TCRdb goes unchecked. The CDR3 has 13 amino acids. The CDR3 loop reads CASRGQENTEAFF.

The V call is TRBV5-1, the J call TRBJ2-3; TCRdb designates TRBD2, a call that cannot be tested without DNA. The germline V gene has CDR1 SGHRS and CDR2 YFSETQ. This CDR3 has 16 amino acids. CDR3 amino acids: CASSWGQVGGTDTQYF. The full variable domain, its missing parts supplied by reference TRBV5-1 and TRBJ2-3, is KAGVTQTPRYLIKTRGQQVTLSCSPISGHRSVSWYQQTPGQGLQFLFEYFSETQRNKGNFPGRFSGRQFSNSRSEMNVSTLELGDSALYLCASSWGQVGGTDTQYFGPGTRLTVL.

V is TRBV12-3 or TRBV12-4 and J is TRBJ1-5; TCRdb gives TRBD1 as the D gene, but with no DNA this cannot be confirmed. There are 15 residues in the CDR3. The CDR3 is CASSPGQGRTQPQHF.

CDR3 sequence: CASRKRDREGGELFF. The chain has TRBV7-2 and TRBJ2-2; TCRdb lists TRBD1, though no DNA is available to test this call. CDR1 and CDR2 from the germline V gene are SGHTA and FQGNSA. There are 15 residues in the CDR3.

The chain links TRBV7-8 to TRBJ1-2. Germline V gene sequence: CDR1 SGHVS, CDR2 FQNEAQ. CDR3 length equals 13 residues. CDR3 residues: CASSLFGANGYTF.

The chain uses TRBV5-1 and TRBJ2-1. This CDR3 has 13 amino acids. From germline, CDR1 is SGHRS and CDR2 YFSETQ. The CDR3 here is CASSPSTRNEQFF.

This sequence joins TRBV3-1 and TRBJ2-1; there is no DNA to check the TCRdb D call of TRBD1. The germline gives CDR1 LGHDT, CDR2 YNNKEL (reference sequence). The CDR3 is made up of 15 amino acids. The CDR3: CASSQPDRSYNEQFF.

Here the CDR3 reads CASSLRLGKTQYF. The J gene is TRBJ2-5, the V gene TRBV28. The CDR3 is 13 amino acids. Germline CDR1 is MDHEN and CDR2 is SYDVKM. The full variable domain, rest sourced from reference TRBV28 and TRBJ2-5, is DVKVTQSSRYLVKRTGEKVFLECVQDMDHENMFWYRQDPGLGLRLIYFSYDVKMKEKGDIPEGYSVSREKKERFSLILESASTNQTSMYLCASSLRLGKTQYFGPGTRLLVL.

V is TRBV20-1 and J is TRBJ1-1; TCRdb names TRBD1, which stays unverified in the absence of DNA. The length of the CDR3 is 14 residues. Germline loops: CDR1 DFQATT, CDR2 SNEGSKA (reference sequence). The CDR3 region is CSAPEGGKDTEAFF.

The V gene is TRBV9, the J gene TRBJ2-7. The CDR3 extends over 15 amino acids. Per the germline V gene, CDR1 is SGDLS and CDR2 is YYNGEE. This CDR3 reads CASSVAGSSSYEQYF. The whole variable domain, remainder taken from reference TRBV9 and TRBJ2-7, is DSGVTQTPKHLITATGQRVTLRCSPRSGDLSVYWYQQSLDQGLQFLIQYYNGEERAKGNILERFSAQQFPDLHSELNLSSLELGDSALYFCASSVAGSSSYEQYFGPGTRLTVT.

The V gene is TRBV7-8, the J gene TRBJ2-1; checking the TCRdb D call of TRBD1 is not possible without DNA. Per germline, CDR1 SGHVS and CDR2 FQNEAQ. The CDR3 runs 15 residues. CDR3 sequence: CASSHLGRGADEQFF.

The CDR3 sequence is CASSLKVATGAQYF. The chain employs TRBV7-2 and TRBJ2-3; TCRdb outputs TRBD1, but without DNA this stays unchecked. CDR1 is SGHTA, CDR2 FQGNSA, per germline. CDR3 length: 14 amino acids.

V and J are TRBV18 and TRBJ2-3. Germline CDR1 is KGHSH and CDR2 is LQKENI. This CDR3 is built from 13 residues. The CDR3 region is CASSPRGEDTQYF.

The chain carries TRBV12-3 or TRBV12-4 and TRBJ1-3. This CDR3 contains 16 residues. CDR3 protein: CASSLGLTFSGNTIYF.

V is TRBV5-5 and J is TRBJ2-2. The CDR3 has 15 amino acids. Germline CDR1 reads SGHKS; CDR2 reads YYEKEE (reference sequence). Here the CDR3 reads CASRGVFANTGELFF.

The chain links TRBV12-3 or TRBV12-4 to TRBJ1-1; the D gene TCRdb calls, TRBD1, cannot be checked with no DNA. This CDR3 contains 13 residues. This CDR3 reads CASRTGMNTEAFF.

The CDR3 reads CASRGVGYEQYF. The chain is built from TRBV6-1 and TRBJ2-7; the TCRdb call, TRBD1, lacks DNA for checking. The CDR3 is 12 residues long. Germline assignment: CDR1 MNHNS and CDR2 SASEGT.

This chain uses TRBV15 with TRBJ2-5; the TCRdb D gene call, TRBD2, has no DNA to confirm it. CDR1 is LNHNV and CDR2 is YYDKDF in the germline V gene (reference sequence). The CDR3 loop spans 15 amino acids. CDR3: CATSRRTSGEETQYF.

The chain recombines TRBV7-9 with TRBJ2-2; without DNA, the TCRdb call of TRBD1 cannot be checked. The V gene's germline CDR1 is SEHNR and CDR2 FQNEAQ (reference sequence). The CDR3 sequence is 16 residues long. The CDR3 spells CASSFLGQGETGELFF.

CDR3 residues: CASTPGQGFYEQYF. The rearrangement joins TRBV2 to TRBJ2-7; TCRdb names TRBD1, which stays unverified in the absence of DNA. The germline gives CDR1 SNHLY, CDR2 FYNNEI. The CDR3 covers 14 residues.

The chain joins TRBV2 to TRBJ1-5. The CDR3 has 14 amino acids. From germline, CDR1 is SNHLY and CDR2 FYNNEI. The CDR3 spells CASRGGQTNQPQHF.